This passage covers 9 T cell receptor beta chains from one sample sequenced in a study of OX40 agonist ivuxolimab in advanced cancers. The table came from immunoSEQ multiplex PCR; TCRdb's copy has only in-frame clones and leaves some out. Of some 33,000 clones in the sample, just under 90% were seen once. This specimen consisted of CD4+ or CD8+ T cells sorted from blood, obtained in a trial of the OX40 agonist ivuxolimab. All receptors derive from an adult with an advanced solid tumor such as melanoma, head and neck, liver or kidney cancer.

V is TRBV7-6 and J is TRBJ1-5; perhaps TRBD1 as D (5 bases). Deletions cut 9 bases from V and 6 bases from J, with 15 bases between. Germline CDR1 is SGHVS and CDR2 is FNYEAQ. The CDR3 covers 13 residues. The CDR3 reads CASGAEVRQPQHF. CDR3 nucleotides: TGTGCCAGTGGGGCCGAGGTTCGTCAGCCCCAGCATTTT.

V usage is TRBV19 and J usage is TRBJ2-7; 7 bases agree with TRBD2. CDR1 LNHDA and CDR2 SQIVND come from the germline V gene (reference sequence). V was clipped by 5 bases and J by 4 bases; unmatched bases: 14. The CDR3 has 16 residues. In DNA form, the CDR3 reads TGTGCCAGTAGTTTCACGGGCGGGAGAAATAGATACGAGCAGTACTTC. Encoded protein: CASSFTGGRNRYEQYF.

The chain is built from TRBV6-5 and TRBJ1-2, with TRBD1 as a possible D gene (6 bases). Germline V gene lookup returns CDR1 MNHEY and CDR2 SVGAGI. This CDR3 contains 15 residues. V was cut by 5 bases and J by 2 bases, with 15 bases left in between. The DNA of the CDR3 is TGTGCCAGCAGTACCGGGACATTCAGGAACTATGGCTACACCTTC. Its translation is CASSTGTFRNYGYTF.

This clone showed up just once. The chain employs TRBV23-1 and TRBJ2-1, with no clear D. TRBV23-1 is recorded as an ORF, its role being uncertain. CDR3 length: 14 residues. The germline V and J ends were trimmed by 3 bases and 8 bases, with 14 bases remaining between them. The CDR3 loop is CASSHVGSADEQFF. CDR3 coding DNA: TGCGCCAGCAGTCATGTTGGCTCCGCCGATGAGCAGTTCTTC.

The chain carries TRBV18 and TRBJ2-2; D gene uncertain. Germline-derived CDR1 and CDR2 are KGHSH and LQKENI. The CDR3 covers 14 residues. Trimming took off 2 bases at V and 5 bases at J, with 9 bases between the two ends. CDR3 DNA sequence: TGTGCCAGCTCACCAGGGGTTACTACCGGGGAGCTGTTTTTT. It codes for CASSPGVTTGELFF.

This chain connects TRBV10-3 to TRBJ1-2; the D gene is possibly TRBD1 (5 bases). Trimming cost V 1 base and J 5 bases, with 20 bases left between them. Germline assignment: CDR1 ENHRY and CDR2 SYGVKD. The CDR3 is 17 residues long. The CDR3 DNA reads TGTGCCATCAGTGAGTTGGGACGTCCCCTGACGGGGTATGGCTACACCTTC. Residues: CAISELGRPLTGYGYTF.

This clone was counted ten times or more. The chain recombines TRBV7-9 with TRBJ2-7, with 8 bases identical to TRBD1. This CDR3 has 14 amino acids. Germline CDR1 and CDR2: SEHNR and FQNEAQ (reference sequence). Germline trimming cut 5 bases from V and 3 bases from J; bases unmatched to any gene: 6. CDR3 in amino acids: CASSILTGDYEQYF. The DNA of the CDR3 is TGTGCCAGCAGCATCCTGACAGGGGACTACGAGCAGTACTTC.

Here the CDR3 DNA reads TGTGCCAGCAGCTTGGTGGGACCGGGTACGAAGCAGTACTTC. It specifies CASSLVGPGTKQYF. The V gene is TRBV11-2, the J gene TRBJ2-7, with D possibly called TRBD1 or TRBD2 (5 bases each). The germline V gene has CDR1 SGHAT and CDR2 FQNNGV. The V end was cut by 3 bases, the J end by 8 bases, with 17 bases between. The CDR3 sequence is 14 residues long. Full variable domain (missing parts from reference TRBV11-2 and TRBJ2-7): EAGVAQSPRYKIIEKRQSVAFWCNPISGHATLYWYQQILGQGPKLLIQFQNNGVVDDSQLPKDRFSAERLKGVDSTLKIQPAKLEDSAVYLCASSLVGPGTKQYFGPGTRLTVT.

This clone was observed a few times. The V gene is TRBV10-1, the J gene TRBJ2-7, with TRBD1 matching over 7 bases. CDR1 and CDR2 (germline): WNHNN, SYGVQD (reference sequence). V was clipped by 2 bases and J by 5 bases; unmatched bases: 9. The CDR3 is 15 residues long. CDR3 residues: CASSEPRTGINEQYF. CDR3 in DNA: TGCGCCAGCAGTGAGCCTAGGACAGGAATCAACGAGCAGTACTTC.